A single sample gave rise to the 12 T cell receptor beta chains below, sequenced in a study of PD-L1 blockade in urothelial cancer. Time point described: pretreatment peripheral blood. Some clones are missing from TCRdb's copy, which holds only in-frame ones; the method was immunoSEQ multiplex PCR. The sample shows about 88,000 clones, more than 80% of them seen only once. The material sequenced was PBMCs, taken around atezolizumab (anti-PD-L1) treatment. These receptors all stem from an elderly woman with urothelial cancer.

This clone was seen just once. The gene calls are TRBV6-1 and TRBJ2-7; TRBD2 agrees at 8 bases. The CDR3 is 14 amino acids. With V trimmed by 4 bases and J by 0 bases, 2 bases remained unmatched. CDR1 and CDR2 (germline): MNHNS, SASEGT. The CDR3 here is CASSVREDSYEQYF. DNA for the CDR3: TGTGCCAGCAGTGTGCGGGAGGACTCCTACGAGCAGTACTTC.

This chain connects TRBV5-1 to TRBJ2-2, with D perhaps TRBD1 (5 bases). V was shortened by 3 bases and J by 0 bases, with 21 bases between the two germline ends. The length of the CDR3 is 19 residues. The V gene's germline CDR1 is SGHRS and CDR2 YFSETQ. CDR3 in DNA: TGCGCCAGCAGCTCTCGCATCCTAGACAGTTCCGCGAACACCGGGGAGCTGTTTTTT. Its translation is CASSSRILDSSANTGELFF.

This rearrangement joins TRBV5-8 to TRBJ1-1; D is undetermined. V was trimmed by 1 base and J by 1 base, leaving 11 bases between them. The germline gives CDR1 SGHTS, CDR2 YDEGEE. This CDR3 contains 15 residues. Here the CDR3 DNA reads TGTGCCAGCAGCTTGATCCAGGCCCCGAACACTGAAGCTTTCTTT. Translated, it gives CASSLIQAPNTEAFF.

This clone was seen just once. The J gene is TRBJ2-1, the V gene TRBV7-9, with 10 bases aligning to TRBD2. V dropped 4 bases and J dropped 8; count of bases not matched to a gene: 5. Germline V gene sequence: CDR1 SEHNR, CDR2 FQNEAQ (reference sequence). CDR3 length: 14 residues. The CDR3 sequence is CASSSSGRGDEQFF. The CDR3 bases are TGTGCCAGCAGCTCGAGCGGGAGGGGTGATGAGCAGTTCTTC.

CDR3 nucleotides: TGTGCCAGCATCACCCGAACTAGCGGGAGAACCTACGAGCAGTACTTC. This gives the protein CASITRTSGRTYEQYF. The rearrangement links TRBV27 to TRBJ2-7; 11 nucleotides agree with TRBD2. The CDR3 extends over 16 amino acids. The V gene end was trimmed by 7 bases and the J gene end by 2 bases; junction bases not matched to a gene: 10. Germline values: CDR1 MNHEY, CDR2 SMNVEV (reference sequence).

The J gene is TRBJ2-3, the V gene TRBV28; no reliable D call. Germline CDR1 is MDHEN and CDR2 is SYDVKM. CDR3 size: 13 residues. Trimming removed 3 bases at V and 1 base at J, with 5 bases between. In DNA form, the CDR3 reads TGTGCCAGCAGTTTTCAGGGCACAGATACGCAGTATTTT. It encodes CASSFQGTDTQYF.

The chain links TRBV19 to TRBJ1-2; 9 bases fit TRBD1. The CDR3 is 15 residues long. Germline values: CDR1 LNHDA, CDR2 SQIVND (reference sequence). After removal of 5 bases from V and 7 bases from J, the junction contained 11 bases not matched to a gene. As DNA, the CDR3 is TGTGCCAGTAGTCCTGCAATCGACAGGGGGTTTGGCTACACCTTC. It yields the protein CASSPAIDRGFGYTF.

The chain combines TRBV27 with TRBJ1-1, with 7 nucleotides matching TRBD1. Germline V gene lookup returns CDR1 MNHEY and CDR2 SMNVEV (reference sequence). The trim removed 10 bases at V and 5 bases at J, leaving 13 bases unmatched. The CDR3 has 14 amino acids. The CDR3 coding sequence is TGTGCCACACAAATAGGGGGCGCTTCAACTGAAGCTTTCTTT. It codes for CATQIGGASTEAFF.

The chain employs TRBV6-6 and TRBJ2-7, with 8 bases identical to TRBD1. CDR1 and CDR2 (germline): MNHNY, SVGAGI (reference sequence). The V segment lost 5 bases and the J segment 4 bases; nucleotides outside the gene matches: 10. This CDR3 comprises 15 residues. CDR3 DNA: TGTGCCAGCAGTCCAACCGGGACAGGCAAATACGAGCAGTACTTC. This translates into CASSPTGTGKYEQYF.

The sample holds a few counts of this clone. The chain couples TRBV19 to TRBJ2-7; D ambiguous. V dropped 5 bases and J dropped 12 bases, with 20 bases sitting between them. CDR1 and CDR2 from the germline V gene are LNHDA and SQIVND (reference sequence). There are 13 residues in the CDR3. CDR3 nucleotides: TGTGCCAGTAGTGCCGACTTTACAAGTTCCCCGTACTTC. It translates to CASSADFTSSPYF.

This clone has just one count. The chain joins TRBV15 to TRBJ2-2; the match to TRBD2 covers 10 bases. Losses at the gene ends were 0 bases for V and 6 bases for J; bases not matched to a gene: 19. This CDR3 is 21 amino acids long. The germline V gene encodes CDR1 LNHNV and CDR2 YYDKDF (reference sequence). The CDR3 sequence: CATSRDGLAGAGVFQSGELFF. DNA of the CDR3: TGTGCCACCAGCAGAGATGGTCTAGCGGGGGCCGGAGTCTTCCAATCCGGGGAGCTGTTTTTT.

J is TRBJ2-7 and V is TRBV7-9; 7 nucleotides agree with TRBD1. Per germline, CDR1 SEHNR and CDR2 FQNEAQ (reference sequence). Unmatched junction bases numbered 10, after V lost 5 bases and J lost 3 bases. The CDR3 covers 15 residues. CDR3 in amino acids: CASSPATRQGYEQYF. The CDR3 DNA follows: TGTGCCAGCAGCCCAGCTACCCGACAGGGCTACGAGCAGTACTTC. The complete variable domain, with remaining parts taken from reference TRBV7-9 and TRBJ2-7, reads DTGVSQNPRHKITKRGQNVTFRCDPISEHNRLYWYRQTLGQGPEFLTYFQNEAQLEKSRLLSDRFSAERPKGSFSTLEIQRTEQGDSAMYLCASSPATRQGYEQYFGPGTRLTVT.